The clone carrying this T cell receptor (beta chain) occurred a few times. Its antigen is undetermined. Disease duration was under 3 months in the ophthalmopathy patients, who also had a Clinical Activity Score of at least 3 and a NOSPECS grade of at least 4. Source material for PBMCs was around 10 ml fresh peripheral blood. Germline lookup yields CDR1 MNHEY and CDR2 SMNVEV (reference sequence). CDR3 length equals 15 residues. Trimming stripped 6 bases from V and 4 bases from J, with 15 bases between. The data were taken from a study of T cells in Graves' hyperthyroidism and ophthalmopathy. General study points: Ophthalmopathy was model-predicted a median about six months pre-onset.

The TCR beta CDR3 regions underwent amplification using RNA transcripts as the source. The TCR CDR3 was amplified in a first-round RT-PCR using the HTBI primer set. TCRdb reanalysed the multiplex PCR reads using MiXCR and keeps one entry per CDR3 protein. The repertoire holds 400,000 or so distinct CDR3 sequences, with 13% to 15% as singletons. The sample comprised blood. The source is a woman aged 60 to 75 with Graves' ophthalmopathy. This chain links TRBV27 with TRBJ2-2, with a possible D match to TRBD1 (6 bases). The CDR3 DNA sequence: TGTGCCAGCAGGAAATCGGGACAAAGCACCGGGGAGCTGTTTTTT. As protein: CASRKSGQSTGELFF.